This T cell receptor beta chain was captured in a study of OX40 agonist ivuxolimab in advanced cancers. For context, the study as a whole: Ivuxolimab was an agonistic, fully human IgG2 monoclonal antibody directed against OX40 (CD134), a costimulatory receptor. Intravenous ivuxolimab was administered to patients every 2 weeks at six dose levels: 0.01, 0.1, 0.3, 1.5, 3 and 10 mg/kg. Among the roughly 50 dose-escalation patients, around 19 had hepatocellular carcinoma, 15 or so melanoma, 9 renal cell carcinoma and 9 head and neck cancer. A male proportion of 82.7% and a mean age of 60 years, ranging from 23 to 79, were recorded for the dose-escalation cohort. Prior anti-PD-1, anti-PD-L1 or anti-CTLA-4 therapy was permitted, and approximately 39% of dose-escalation patients had received checkpoint inhibitors. Partial responses were achieved by three dose-escalation patients, of whom one had hepatocellular carcinoma and two had cutaneous melanoma. Peripheral TCRbeta sequencing was intended to test whether TCR sequence diversity was altered and clonal T-cell expansion was caused by ivuxolimab. The paper covers the monotherapy dose-escalation part of the phase I ivuxolimab trial, which included N = 52 patients. The paper as a whole reports these results and caveats: Low levels of normalized T-cell clonal expansion were also seen in some patients who did not respond. Clonal expansion of both CD4+ and CD8+ blood T cells was observed from baseline to week 6 at doses 0.1 to 3.0 mg/kg. After ivuxolimab, CD8+ T cells had more expanded clones than CD4+ T cells on average. Partial responders in the 0.1-3.0 mg/kg groups had among the lowest normalized peripheral clonal expansion, especially among CD8+ T cells. Which antigens the clonally expanded peripheral T cells were specific for was not determined.

V trim: 4 bases; J trim: 4 bases; unmatched bases: 17. From the cysteine up to the phenylalanine, the CDR3 has a length of 18 residues. The CDR3 DNA has 54 bases and is translated from base 1. Per the germline V gene, SGDLS is the CDR1 and YYNGEE is the CDR2. To sequence the TCRbeta CDR3 region, genomic DNA was isolated from the sorted cells. The immunoSEQ Assay was used for sequencing of TCRbeta CDR3 regions. In TCRdb, the immuneACCESS table is reduced to in-frame sequences with V and J assigned. These tables do not hold every clone; where another copy was compared, an unresolved V gene accounts for under half, and the others remain unexplained. The sample profile shows tens of thousands of clones; 65% to 85% of them were found once. Approximately 4.8% of the sample is taken by the ten largest. The trial excluded patients who had a history of autoimmune disease or were on systemic immunosuppression. In every dose cohort, peripheral blood was drawn for TCR sequencing at baseline, cycle 4 day 1, and cycle 7 day 1. The samples were taken from a phase I, first-in-human, multicenter, open-label dose-escalation trial of ivuxolimab. Adults with locally advanced or metastatic head and neck squamous cell, hepatocellular, melanoma or renal cell carcinoma were enrolled in the trial. Before TCR sequencing, CD4+ and CD8+ T cells were separately sorted from peripheral blood.

On this clone itself: Which antigen it targets is not known. Per-nucleotide qualities are absent, and no much larger clonotype sits a single base away.

The rearranged chain carries TRBV9 and TRBJ2-3, with 8 middle bases fitting TRBD1. The TCR was taken from an adult with an advanced solid tumor such as melanoma, head and neck, liver or kidney cancer. The input for sequencing was CD4+ or CD8+ T cells sorted from blood, taken in a trial of the OX40 agonist ivuxolimab. The base sequence is TGTGCCAGCAGCCGTACCTTACCTCAGACAGGGGAGGCAGATACGCAGTATTTT. This is translated as CASSRTLPQTGEADTQYF.